This TCR beta chain was recovered during a study of cytomegalovirus exposure and HLA in healthy donors. Study-wide points: A later analysis showed that HLA-associated TCR beta chains had undergone more clonal expansion than equally common others. A prior analysis recorded that most TCR beta V segments were productive about 87% or about 30% of the time. The later analysis indicated that the majority of CMV-associated TCR beta chains appeared HLA-restricted.

Trimming at V came to 5 bases and at J to 7 bases, leaving 4 bases not matched to a gene. The CDR3 is 12 residues long. Germline loops: CDR1 MNHEY, CDR2 SMNVEV (reference sequence). About this clone: Antigen unknown.

With 60 Vbeta and 13 Jbeta primers, the PCR was carried out. Profiled with immunoSEQ multiplex PCR; TCRdb holds only in-frame clones, not every one. Of 150,000 to 200,000 clones in the sample, just over 70% were seen once. The receptor was isolated from a man between 18 and 29 years old in good health and CMV-seropositive. The chain is built from TRBV27 and TRBJ2-5; TRBD2 matches 7 bases. The sample was PBMCs. CDR3 DNA: TGTGCCAGCAGTATGCCGGGGGGGACCCAGTACTTC. Its protein product is CASSMPGGTQYF.